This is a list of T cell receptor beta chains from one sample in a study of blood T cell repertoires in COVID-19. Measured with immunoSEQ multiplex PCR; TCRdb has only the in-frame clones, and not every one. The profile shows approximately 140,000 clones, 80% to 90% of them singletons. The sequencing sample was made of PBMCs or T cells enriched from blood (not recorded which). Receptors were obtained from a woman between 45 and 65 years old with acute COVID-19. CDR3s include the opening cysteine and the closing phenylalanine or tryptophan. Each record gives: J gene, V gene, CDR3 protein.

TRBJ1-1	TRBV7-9	CASTSQAEAFF
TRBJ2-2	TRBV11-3	CASSFRPGVVTGELFF
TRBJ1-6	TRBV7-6	CASSLGGRGSSPLHF
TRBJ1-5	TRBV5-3	CARSLAPIYSNQPQHF
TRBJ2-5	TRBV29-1	CSVWGGAETQYF
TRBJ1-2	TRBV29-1	CSFKEGESDYGYTF
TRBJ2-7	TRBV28	CASVKNSGGEQYF
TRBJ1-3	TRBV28	CASSYDRADRNTIYF
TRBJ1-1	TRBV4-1	CASSQSQGAGTEAFF
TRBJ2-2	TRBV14	CASSQFQTGELFF
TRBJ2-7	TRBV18	CASSPPRSGEGVEQYF
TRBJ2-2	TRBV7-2	CASSLATSGLVTNRELFF
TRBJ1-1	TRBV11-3	CASSEGTYFRPNTEAFF
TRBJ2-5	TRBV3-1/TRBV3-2	CASSSRTSGETQYF
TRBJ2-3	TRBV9	CASSESGRAYGTDTQYF
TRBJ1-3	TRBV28	CASTQVGVGNTIYF
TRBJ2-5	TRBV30	CARGQESQETQYF
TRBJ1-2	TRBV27	CASSQDRANYGYTF
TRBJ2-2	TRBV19	CASSVSGSATGELFF
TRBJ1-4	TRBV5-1	CASSPTPSTNEKLFF
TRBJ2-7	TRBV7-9	CASSSGGGEQYF
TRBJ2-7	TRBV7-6	CASSSLGQTTFF
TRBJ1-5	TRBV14	CASSHVYRIDSNQPQHF
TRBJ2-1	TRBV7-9	CASSFAGGLYNEQFF
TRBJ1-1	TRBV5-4	CASSLDSLAFF
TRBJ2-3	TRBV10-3	CAISESPSGVTDTQYF
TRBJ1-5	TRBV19	CASSMGTHQPQHF
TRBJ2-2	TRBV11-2	CASSPLASGNTGELFF
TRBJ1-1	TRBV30	CAWRRDTLLNTEAFF
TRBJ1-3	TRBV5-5	CASSLDASTGNTIYF
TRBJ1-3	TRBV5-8	CASSRDQGAAGNTIYF
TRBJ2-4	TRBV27	CASSAPGQPDIQYF
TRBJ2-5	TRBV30	CAWRTAPRETQYF
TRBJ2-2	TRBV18	CASSPNGGDNTGELFF
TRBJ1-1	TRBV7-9	CASSRYRAQDEAFF
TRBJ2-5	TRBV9	CASSPGWAGPGTQYF
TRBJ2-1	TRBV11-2	CASSLDSAGSNEQFF
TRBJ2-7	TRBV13	CASSFRDKAYEQYF
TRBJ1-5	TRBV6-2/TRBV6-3	CASSYTGSGQPQHF
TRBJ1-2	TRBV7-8	CASSEGDRVRGGYTF
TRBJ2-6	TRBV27	CASGRGYSGANVLTF
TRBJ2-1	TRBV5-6	CASSITGLVQFF
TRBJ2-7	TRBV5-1	CASTHSTGPYEQYF
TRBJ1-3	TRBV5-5	CASSLYGTVSGNTIYF
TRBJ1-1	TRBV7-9	CASSLVSSTEAFF
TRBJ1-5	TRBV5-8	CASSPYNQPQHF
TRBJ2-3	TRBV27	CASSLGTGIASTDTQYF
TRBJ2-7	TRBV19	CASSIYESSYEQYF
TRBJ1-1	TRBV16	CASSLQGRGEAFF